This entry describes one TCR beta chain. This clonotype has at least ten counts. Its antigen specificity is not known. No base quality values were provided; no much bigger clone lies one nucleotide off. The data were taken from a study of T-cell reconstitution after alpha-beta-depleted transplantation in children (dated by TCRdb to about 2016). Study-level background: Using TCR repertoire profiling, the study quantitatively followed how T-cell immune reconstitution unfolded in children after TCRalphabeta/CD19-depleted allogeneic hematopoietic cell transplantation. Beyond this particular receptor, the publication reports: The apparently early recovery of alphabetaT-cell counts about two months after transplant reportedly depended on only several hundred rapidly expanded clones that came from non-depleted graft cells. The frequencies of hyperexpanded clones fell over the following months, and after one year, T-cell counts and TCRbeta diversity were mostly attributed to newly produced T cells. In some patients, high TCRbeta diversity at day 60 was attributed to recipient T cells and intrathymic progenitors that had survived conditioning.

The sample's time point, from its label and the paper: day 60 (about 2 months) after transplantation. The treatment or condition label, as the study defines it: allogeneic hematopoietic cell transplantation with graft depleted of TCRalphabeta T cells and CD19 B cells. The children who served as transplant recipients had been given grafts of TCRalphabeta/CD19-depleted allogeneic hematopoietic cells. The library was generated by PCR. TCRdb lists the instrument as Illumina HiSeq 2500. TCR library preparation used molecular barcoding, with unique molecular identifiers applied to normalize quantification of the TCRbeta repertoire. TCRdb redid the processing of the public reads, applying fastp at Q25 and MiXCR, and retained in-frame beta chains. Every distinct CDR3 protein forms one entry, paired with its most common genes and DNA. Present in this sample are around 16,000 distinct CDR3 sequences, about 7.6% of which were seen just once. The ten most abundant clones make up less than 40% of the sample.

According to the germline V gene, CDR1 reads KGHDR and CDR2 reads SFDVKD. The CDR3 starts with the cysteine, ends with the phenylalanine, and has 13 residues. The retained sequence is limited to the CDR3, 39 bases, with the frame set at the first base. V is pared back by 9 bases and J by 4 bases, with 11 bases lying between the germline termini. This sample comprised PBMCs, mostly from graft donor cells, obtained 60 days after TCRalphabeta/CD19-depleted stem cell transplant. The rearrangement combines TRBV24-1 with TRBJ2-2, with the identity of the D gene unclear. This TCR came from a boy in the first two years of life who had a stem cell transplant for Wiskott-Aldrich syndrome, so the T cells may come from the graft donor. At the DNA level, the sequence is TGTGCCACCTCCGGCGGTGTCACCGGGGAGCTGTTTTTT. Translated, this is CATSGGVTGELFF.